These 8 T cell receptor beta chains were sequenced from one sample in a study of T cells in Graves' hyperthyroidism and ophthalmopathy. Amplified TCR beta CDR3 regions derived from RNA transcripts. HTBI primers were the set used in a first-round RT-PCR of the TCR CDR3. TCRdb redid the calling of the multiplex PCR reads with MiXCR, one entry per CDR3 protein. This repertoire shows about half a million distinct CDR3 sequences, just under 20% found once; its top ten account for roughly 44%. The sequencing input was blood. The origin of the receptors is a man between 35 and 55 years old with Graves' ophthalmopathy.

There are a few counts of this clonotype. J is TRBJ2-1 and V is TRBV19, with TRBD1 identical over 7 bases. Germline CDR1 and CDR2: LNHDA and SQIVND (reference sequence). The CDR3 is 18 amino acids. Trimming cost V 3 bases and J 5 bases; bases outside gene matches: 16. CDR3 DNA sequence: TGTGCCAGTAGTATTGGCGGCTCCTCCGGGACAGCCAACAATGAGCAGTTCTTC. It translates to CASSIGGSSGTANNEQFF.

This clonotype has only a few counts. A much larger clone differs from this one at a single base, so this may be a read error. The rearrangement joins TRBV2 to TRBJ1-1; D may be TRBD1 (6 bases). CDR1 is SNHLY and CDR2 is FYNNEI in the germline V gene. Deletions cut 6 bases from V and 3 bases from J, with 20 bases between. The CDR3 extends over 16 amino acids. For the CDR3, the DNA is TGTGCCAGCAGCCCTTACCTGGGACACTTGGACACTGAAGCTTTCTTT. It specifies CASSPYLGHLDTEAFF. The full variable domain, rest sourced from reference TRBV2 and TRBJ1-1, is EPEVTQTPSHQVTQMGQEVILRCVPISNHLYFYWYRQILGQKVEFLVSFYNNEISEKSEIFDDQFSVERPDGSNFTLKIRSTKLEDSAMYFCASSPYLGHLDTEAFFGQGTRLTVV.

CDR3 sequence: CASSPPERGGTEAFF. The CDR3 DNA is TGTGCCAGCTCACCACCAGAGCGAGGGGGCACTGAAGCTTTCTTT. The chain uses TRBV18 and TRBJ1-1; D might be TRBD1 (6 bases). V dropped 0 bases and J dropped 4 bases, with 12 bases sitting between them. CDR3 size: 15 residues. CDR1 is KGHSH and CDR2 is LQKENI in the germline V gene.

At least ten counts were recorded for this clonotype. This chain connects TRBV12-3 or TRBV12-4 to TRBJ1-4, with TRBD1 as a possible D gene (5 bases). Trimming cost V 6 bases and J 7 bases, with 12 bases left between them. CDR3 length: 13 amino acids. CDR3 region: CASSPSGGEKLFF. The CDR3 DNA is TGTGCCAGCAGCCCGTCGGGGGGTGAAAAACTGTTTTTT.

This clonotype was counted only a few times. The V gene is TRBV5-1, the J gene TRBJ2-1; TRBD2 agrees at 12 bases. Germline CDR1 reads SGHRS; CDR2 reads YFSETQ. The V segment lost 5 bases and the J segment 10 bases; nucleotides outside the gene matches: 10. The CDR3 consists of 15 residues. The CDR3 spells CASRLSSGGAREQFF. The CDR3 bases are TGCGCCAGCAGACTTTCTAGCGGGGGGGCCCGGGAGCAGTTCTTC.

Concerning this clonotype: This sequence may be a read error, since a much larger clone differs from it by one base. The chain carries TRBV27 and TRBJ2-1; TRBD2 agrees at 14 bases. This CDR3 has 15 residues. The germline V gene encodes CDR1 MNHEY and CDR2 SMNVEV (reference sequence). The CDR3 DNA sequence: TGTGCCAGCAGTCCGGGGACTAGCGGGGGCAATGAGCGGTTCTTC. Translated: CASSPGTSGGNERFF.

Many counts were recorded for this clonotype. The chain recombines TRBV2 with TRBJ2-5; D call uncertain. CDR3 length: 12 residues. Germline V gives CDR1 SNHLY, CDR2 FYNNEI. Trimming took off 3 bases at V and 5 bases at J, with 7 bases between the two ends. CDR3 in DNA: TGTGCCAGCAGTGACGGGTGGGAGACCCAGTACTTC. This gives the protein CASSDGWETQYF.

This clonotype appeared a few times. CDR3 nucleotides: TGTGCCAGCAGCCCAGGAGGGGGGACCAGGGATGGCTACACCTTC. It yields the protein CASSPGGGTRDGYTF. The chain links TRBV9 to TRBJ1-2, with a possible D match to TRBD1 (6 bases). This CDR3 has 15 amino acids. The germline V and J ends were trimmed by 4 bases and 6 bases, with 19 bases remaining between them. Germline lookup yields CDR1 SGDLS and CDR2 YYNGEE.